This T cell receptor beta chain was sequenced during a study of T cell clonotyping in hematopoietic cell transplantation. Looking at the study overall: Samples: about 28 days before transplant, then days 30, 100 and 180 after.

A remark on this clone: Its target is not known.

Findings and limits, study-wide: Pathologically expanded recipient clonotypes increased progressively from day 30 to day 180 as diversity fell. Few recipient clonotypes overlapped donors; over 97% were de novo at given depth.

Clones were read by immunoSEQ multiplex PCR, and TCRdb kept only the in-frame ones, dropping some. The sample contains 13,000 to 15,000 clones, less than 80% of which appear only once. The CDR3 has 14 residues. Trimming took 1 base from V and 5 from J; bases not matched to a gene: 2. The V gene's germline CDR1 is SGHTA and CDR2 FQGNSA. The chain is built from TRBV7-2 and TRBJ2-1; the match to TRBD2 covers 7 bases. The clonotype comes from a human donor who either received an allogeneic hematopoietic cell transplant for a myeloid malignancy or was a related donor (not recorded which). Some clones in this sample may be carry-over from other donors' samples. The sample comprised PBMCs. CDR3 in amino acids: CASSLGGLNNEQFF. DNA for the CDR3: TGTGCCAGCAGCTTAGGGGGACTAAACAATGAGCAGTTCTTC.